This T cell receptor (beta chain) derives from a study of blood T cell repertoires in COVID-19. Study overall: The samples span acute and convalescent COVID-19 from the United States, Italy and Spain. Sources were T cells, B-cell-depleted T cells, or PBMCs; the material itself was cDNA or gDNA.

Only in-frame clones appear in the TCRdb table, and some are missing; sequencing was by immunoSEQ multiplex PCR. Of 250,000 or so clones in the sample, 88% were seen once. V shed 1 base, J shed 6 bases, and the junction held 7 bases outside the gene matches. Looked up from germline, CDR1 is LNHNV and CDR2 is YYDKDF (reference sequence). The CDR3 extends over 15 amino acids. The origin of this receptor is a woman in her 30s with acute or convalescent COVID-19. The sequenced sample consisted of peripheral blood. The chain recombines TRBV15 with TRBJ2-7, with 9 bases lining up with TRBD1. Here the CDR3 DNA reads TGTGCCACCAGCAGAGGCCTAGGACAGGGGTTCGAGCAGTACTTC. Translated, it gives CATSRGLGQGFEQYF.